These T cell receptor beta chains were read from a single sample in a study of cytotoxic CD8 clonotypes in ibrutinib-treated CLL. Assay: immunoSEQ multiplex PCR; the TCRdb copy retains only in-frame clones and omits some. The data show around 53,000 clones, 50% to 60% seen once. The material was PBMCs, obtained at disease progression, from a patient treated with ibrutinib. Receptors were obtained from a human donor with chronic lymphocytic leukemia. The CDR3 runs from the conserved cysteine through the conserved F or W.

len,j_gene,v_gene,CDR3aa
13,TRBJ1-5,TRBV7-9,CASSLSGNQPQHF
14,TRBJ1-5,TRBV6-5,CASSPGTGVQPQHF
13,TRBJ1-1,TRBV19,CASSIGVNTEAFF
14,TRBJ2-5,TRBV11-3,CASSLPREPETQYF
13,TRBJ2-1,TRBV5-4,CASSSGVGNEQFF
13,TRBJ2-7,TRBV14,CASSQGLLYEQYF
15,TRBJ2-7,TRBV6-5,CASMPRDRRASEQYF
13,TRBJ1-5,TRBV7-2,CASSFHSGQPQHF
15,TRBJ2-1,TRBV6-1,CASRPGDRIYNEQFF
15,TRBJ2-3,TRBV9,CASSAEGSWADTQYF
13,TRBJ2-7,TRBV19,CASTQTGAYEQYF
16,TRBJ1-4,TRBV7-2,CASSLEFGTGDEKLFF
14,TRBJ2-7,TRBV27,CASSLSIMGYEQYF
15,TRBJ2-6,TRBV6-5,CASKPASSGANVLTF
15,TRBJ2-5,TRBV28,CASSSPGEGQETQYF
13,TRBJ2-7,TRBV30,CGYQRGGLYEQYF
16,TRBJ1-1,TRBV10-3,CAISEFSGDKNTEAFF
15,TRBJ1-3,TRBV4-1,CASSHPTGFGNTIYF